This T cell receptor beta chain was retrieved from a study of radiation and T cells in renal cell carcinoma. Remarks on this clone: The target antigen is unknown.

Here immunoSEQ multiplex PCR was the method, and the copy in TCRdb shows in-frame clones only, minus some. The data contain approximately 170,000 clones, roughly nine tenths of them singletons. The time point was: blood 4 weeks post-SBRT, at nephrectomy. Noted treatment: 15 Gy SBRT to primary tumor, nephrectomy 4 weeks later. Nephrectomy followed 15 Gy stereotactic body radiation by 4 weeks. Findings and caveats of the study: Top tumor clonotypes rose in blood 2 weeks post-radiation, then contracted. No pretreatment tumor biopsies were available for baseline clonotypes.

The sequences come from blood, collected from a patient whose treatment included radiotherapy and nephrectomy. The receptor was isolated from a woman aged 50 to 60 with renal cell carcinoma.

This CDR3 is CASRRQGINEQFF. As DNA, the CDR3 is TGTGCCAGCAGAAGACAGGGAATCAATGAGCAGTTCTTC. The chain employs TRBV4-2 and TRBJ2-1, with 7 bases identical to TRBD1. V dropped 6 bases and J dropped 6; count of bases not matched to a gene: 5. Per the germline V gene, CDR1 is LGHNA and CDR2 is YNFKEQ. The CDR3 totals 13 residues.